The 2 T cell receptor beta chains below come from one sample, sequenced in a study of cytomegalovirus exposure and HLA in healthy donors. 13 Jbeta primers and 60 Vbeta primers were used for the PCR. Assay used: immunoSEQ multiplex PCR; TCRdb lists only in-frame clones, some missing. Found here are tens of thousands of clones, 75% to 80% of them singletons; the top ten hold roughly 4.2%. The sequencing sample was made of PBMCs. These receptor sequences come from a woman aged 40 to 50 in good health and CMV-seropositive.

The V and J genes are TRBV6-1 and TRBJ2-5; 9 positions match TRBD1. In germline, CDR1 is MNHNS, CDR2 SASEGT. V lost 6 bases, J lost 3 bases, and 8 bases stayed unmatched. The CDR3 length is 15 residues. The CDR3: CASRPGQGGEETQYF. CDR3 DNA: TGTGCCAGCAGGCCGGGACAGGGAGGGGAAGAGACCCAGTACTTC.

The CDR3 region has the DNA TGCGCCAGCAGCCAAACCGGGACTACCAAGTCTTTCTACAATGAGCAGTTCTTC. Translated, it gives CASSQTGTTKSFYNEQFF. This sequence joins TRBV4-1 and TRBJ2-1, with TRBD2 identical over 7 bases. Germline V gives CDR1 MGHRA, CDR2 YSYEKL. Germline trimming cut 2 bases from V and 3 bases from J; bases unmatched to any gene: 13. This CDR3 contains 18 residues.